These T cell receptor beta chains were read from a single sample in a study of PD-1 blockade in classical Hodgkin lymphoma. The table came from immunoSEQ multiplex PCR; TCRdb's copy has only in-frame clones and leaves some out. The sample lists tens of thousands of clones, approximately 94% occurring once. The sample in question was peripheral blood mononuclear cells (PBMCs), obtained at baseline. These receptors all come from a human donor with classical Hodgkin lymphoma. Each CDR3 is given with its conserved first and last residue. D genes are given only for firm matches. Only part of the rows carry a size: once, few, many, or a class if the clone is expanded.

clone_size	j_call	d_call	v_call	cdr3_nt	cdr3_aa
-	TRBJ2-2	-	TRBV7-9	TGTGCCAGCAGCTTAGTAGGTCAGGGGAACACCGGGGAGCTGTTTTTT	CASSLVGQGNTGELFF
-	TRBJ1-1	-	TRBV6-5	TGTGCCAGCAGTACTCAGGGTTCCCCTGAAGCTTTCTTT	CASSTQGSPEAFF
-	TRBJ2-7	TRBD2	TRBV13	TGTGCCAGCAGCCGAGCGGGGGGGGCCTCCTACGAGCAGTACTTC	CASSRAGGASYEQYF
-	TRBJ1-1	-	TRBV7-3	TGTGCCAGCAGCTTAAACCAGGGAACTGAAGCTTTCTTT	CASSLNQGTEAFF
-	TRBJ2-7	TRBD1	TRBV10-3	TGTGCCATCAGTGAGTCCCCGGGACAGCGAACCTACGAGCAGTACTTC	CAISESPGQRTYEQYF
-	TRBJ2-5	TRBD1	TRBV9	TGTGCCAGCAGCGTAGCAGGGGGCTCAGAGGAGACCCAGTACTTC	CASSVAGGSEETQYF
few	TRBJ1-5	TRBD1	TRBV4-2	TGTGCCAGCAGCCAAGAGGGACAGGGGATAGATCAGCCCCAGCATTTT	CASSQEGQGIDQPQHF
-	TRBJ2-5	-	TRBV28	TGTGCCAGCAGATCCGTGGAGACCCAGTACTTC	CASRSVETQYF
-	TRBJ1-4	-	TRBV18	TGTGCCAGCTCACCACCGGGGCCGGGGAATGAAAAACTGTTTTTT	CASSPPGPGNEKLFF
-	TRBJ2-2	-	TRBV27	TGTGCCAGCAGTTTTGGCCAGACCGGGGAGCTGTTTTTT	CASSFGQTGELFF
-	TRBJ2-7	TRBD2	TRBV6-1	TGTGCCAGCAATGGGGGGGATAGCTACGAGCAGTACTTC	CASNGGDSYEQYF
once	TRBJ1-1	-	TRBV10-3	TGTGCCATCAGTGACCGCCCTCGAGGCTCGACTGAAGCTTTCTTT	CAISDRPRGSTEAFF
-	TRBJ1-1	-	TRBV27	TGTGCCAGCAGTTTCCAGCAGGAAGCTTTCTTT	CASSFQQEAFF
-	TRBJ1-1	TRBD1	TRBV25-1	TGTGCCAGTACAGGGGACGGAGCTTTCTTT	CASTGDGAFF
once	TRBJ1-5	-	TRBV19	TGTGCCAGTAGTATATTGGACACTAGCAATCAGCCCCAGCATTTT	CASSILDTSNQPQHF
few	TRBJ1-6	-	TRBV27	TGTGCCAGCAGTTTTGGGGGAAGGGGTTCACCCCTCCACTTT	CASSFGGRGSPLHF
-	TRBJ2-1	TRBD1	TRBV4-1	TGCGCCAGCAGCCTAGATACCGGGACAGGGGGTTTGAGGGAGCAGTTCTTC	CASSLDTGTGGLREQFF
-	TRBJ1-3	TRBD1	TRBV27	TGTGCCAGCAAACGGACAGGGTCTTTGGGAAACACCATATATTTT	CASKRTGSLGNTIYF
few	TRBJ2-3	-	TRBV30	TGTGCCCGGCGGGATGGATCGGGAGTAGTGACTAGCACAGATACGCAGTATTTT	CARRDGSGVVTSTDTQYF
-	TRBJ1-5	TRBD1	TRBV30	TGTGCCTGGAGTAGGCCAGGGGGTAATCAGCCCCAGCATTTT	CAWSRPGGNQPQHF
-	TRBJ2-5	-	TRBV6-4	TGTGCCAGCAGTGACTCGAGGGACCGCCAGAGGGCCGTGTGTGCCCAGTACTTC	CASSDSRDRQRAVCAQYF
-	TRBJ2-7	-	TRBV7-8	TGTGCCAGCAGCTTAGTTCTGGGGACTGCCTACGAGCAGTACTTC	CASSLVLGTAYEQYF
-	TRBJ1-5	-	TRBV28	TGTGCCAGCAGTATAGGGAGGAGCAATCAGCCCCAGCATTTT	CASSIGRSNQPQHF
-	TRBJ2-7	TRBD1	TRBV9	TGTGCCAGCAGCCGGGACAGGGGGTGGGACGAGCAGTACTTC	CASSRDRGWDEQYF
-	TRBJ2-3	TRBD2	TRBV30	TGTGCCTGGGGACTTAGCGGGGGACACACAGATACGCAGTATTTT	CAWGLSGGHTDTQYF
-	TRBJ1-2	-	TRBV5-1	TGCGCCAGCAGCTTAGGACGGGACTATGGCTACACCTTC	CASSLGRDYGYTF
-	TRBJ2-7	-	TRBV18	TGTGCCAGCTCACCGGGGGGCGGGGGCACTTACTACGAGCAGTACTTC	CASSPGGGGTYYEQYF
-	TRBJ1-5	-	TRBV21-1	TGTGCCAGCAGCTTCCCGGGATTCAGCAATCAGCCCCAGCATTTT	CASSFPGFSNQPQHF
-	TRBJ2-1	-	TRBV5-4	TGTGCCAGCAGCTTGGCCGGCGGGCCCAATGAGCAGTTCTTC	CASSLAGGPNEQFF
-	TRBJ2-3	TRBD1	TRBV5-1	TGCGCCAGCAGCTTTCGACAGGGATCCGTAGATACGCAGTATTTT	CASSFRQGSVDTQYF
-	TRBJ2-1	TRBD1	TRBV6-1	TGTGCCAGCAGTGAATGGCGGGACAGGGGAGGAAATGAGCAGTTCTTC	CASSEWRDRGGNEQFF
-	TRBJ2-7	-	TRBV5-5	TGTGCCAGCAGCTTAACTAACTCCTACGAGCAGTACTTC	CASSLTNSYEQYF
-	TRBJ2-1	-	TRBV9	TGTGCCAGCAGCGTAGTCAGCTCCCCGAGGAACAATGAGCAGTTCTTC	CASSVVSSPRNNEQFF
-	TRBJ2-1	TRBD2	TRBV7-9	TGTGCCAGCAGCCCCCCGGGTAGCGGGGCCTACAATGAGCAGTTCTTC	CASSPPGSGAYNEQFF
-	TRBJ2-5	-	TRBV2	TGTGCCAGCAGTGAACTAGAGGAGACCCAGTACTTC	CASSELEETQYF
-	TRBJ2-7	TRBD1	TRBV6-1	TGTGCCAGCAGGGACAGGGGGTCCTACGAGCAGTACTTC	CASRDRGSYEQYF